Sequencing of this TCR beta chain was carried out in a study of early T cells in non-severe SARS-CoV-2 infection. TCRdb reanalysed the 5' RACE reads using MiXCR and keeps one entry per CDR3 protein. The sample consists of more than 65,000 distinct CDR3 sequences, less than 15% of them appearing once. The CDR3 extends over 16 amino acids. V was clipped by 5 bases and J by 4 bases, with 17 bases between them. The sequenced sample consisted of whole blood. The rearrangement links TRBV12-3 or TRBV12-4 to TRBJ2-2, with unresolved D. This TCR derives from an adult who was a healthcare worker with PCR-confirmed SARS-CoV-2 infection or an uninfected control (not recorded which). The CDR3 here is CASSPYVGGTTGELFF. Written as DNA, the CDR3 is TGTGCCAGCAGTCCCTACGTGGGCGGAACCACCGGGGAGCTGTTTTTT.